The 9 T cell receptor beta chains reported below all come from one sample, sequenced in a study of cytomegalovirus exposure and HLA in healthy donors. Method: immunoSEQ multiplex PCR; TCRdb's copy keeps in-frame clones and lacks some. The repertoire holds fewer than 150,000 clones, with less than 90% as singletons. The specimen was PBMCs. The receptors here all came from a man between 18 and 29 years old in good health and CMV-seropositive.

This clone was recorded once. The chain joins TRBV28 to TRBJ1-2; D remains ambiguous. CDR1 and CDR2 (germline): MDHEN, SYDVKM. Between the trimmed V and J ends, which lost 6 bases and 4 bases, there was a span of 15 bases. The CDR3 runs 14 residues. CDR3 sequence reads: CASSFSTGSYGYTF. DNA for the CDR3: TGTGCCAGCAGCTTTTCTACCGGGAGCTATGGCTACACCTTC.

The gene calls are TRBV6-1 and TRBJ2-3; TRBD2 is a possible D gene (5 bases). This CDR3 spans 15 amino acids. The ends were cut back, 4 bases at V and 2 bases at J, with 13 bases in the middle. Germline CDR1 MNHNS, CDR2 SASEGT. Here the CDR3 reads CASSVMGRDTDTQYF. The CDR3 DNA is TGTGCCAGCAGTGTCATGGGTCGGGACACAGATACGCAGTATTTT.

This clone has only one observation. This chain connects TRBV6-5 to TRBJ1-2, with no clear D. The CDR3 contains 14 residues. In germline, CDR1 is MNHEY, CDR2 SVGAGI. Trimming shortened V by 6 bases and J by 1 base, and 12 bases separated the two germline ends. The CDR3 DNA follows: TGTGCCAGCAGCCCACAGTCCCGTAACTATGGCTACACCTTC. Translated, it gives CASSPQSRNYGYTF.

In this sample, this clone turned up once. In DNA form, the CDR3 reads TGTGCCAGCAGTGAATTGGTAGTCACTCAGCCCCAGCATTTT. Translation: CASSELVVTQPQHF. The genes are TRBV6-1 and TRBJ1-5; no reliable D call. CDR1 and CDR2 (germline): MNHNS, SASEGT. Trimming took 2 bases from V and 6 from J, leaving 11 bases between them. This CDR3 spans 14 amino acids.

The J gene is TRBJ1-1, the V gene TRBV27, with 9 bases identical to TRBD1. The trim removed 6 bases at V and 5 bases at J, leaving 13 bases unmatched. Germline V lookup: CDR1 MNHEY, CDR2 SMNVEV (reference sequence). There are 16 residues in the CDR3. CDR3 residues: CASRITGGEWRTEAFF. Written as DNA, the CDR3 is TGTGCCAGCAGAATCACAGGGGGCGAGTGGCGTACTGAAGCTTTCTTT.

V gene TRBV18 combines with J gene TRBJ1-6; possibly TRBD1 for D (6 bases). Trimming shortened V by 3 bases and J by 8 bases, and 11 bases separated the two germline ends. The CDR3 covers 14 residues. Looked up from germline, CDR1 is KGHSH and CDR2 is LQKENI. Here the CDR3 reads CASSPLGGDSPLHF. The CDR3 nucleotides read TGTGCCAGCTCACCCCTAGGGGGGGATTCACCCCTCCACTTT.

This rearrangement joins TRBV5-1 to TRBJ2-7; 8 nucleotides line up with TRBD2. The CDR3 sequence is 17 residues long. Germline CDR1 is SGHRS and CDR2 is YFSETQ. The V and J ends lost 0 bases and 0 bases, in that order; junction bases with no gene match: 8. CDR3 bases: TGCGCCAGCAGCTTGGATTCCGGGACTAGGGCCTCCTACGAGCAGTACTTC. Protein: CASSLDSGTRASYEQYF.

The CDR3 spells CASSFSGQGPFF. Here the CDR3 DNA reads TGTGCCAGCAGCTTCTCGGGACAGGGCCCGTTCTTC. The chain links TRBV5-6 to TRBJ2-1; 9 bases map to TRBD1. Unmatched junction bases numbered 6, after V lost 2 bases and J lost 15 bases. The CDR3 sequence is 12 residues long. Germline CDR1 is SGHDT and CDR2 is YYEEEE.

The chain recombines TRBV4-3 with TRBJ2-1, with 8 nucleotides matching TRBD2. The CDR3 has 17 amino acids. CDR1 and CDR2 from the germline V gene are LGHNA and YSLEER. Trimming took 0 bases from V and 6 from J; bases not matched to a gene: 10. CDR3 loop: CASSQDRTSGRGNEQFF. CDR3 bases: TGCGCCAGCAGCCAAGATCGTACTAGCGGTCGAGGCAATGAGCAGTTCTTC.